The 10 T cell receptor beta chains reported below all come from one sample, sequenced in a study of OX40 agonist ivuxolimab in advanced cancers. TCRdb keeps only in-frame clones here, not all; method: immunoSEQ multiplex PCR. The profile shows more than 85,000 clones, around 88% of them singletons. This specimen was CD4+ or CD8+ T cells sorted from blood, taken in a trial of the OX40 agonist ivuxolimab. These TCRs come from an adult with an advanced solid tumor such as melanoma, head and neck, liver or kidney cancer.

This sequence joins TRBV5-1 and TRBJ2-1; D might be TRBD1 or TRBD2, each matching 6 bases. V was shortened by 4 bases and J by 7 bases, with 15 bases between the two germline ends. The germline gives CDR1 SGHRS, CDR2 YFSETQ. The CDR3 consists of 14 residues. CDR3 sequence (DNA): TGCGCCAGCAGCCTAGTGGGGGGCGGGAATGAGCAGTTCTTC. Its translation: CASSLVGGGNEQFF.

V is TRBV11-2 and J is TRBJ1-3, with D hard to call. This CDR3 has 15 residues. Trimming took 0 bases from V and 0 from J, leaving 6 bases between them. Per the germline V gene, CDR1 is SGHAT and CDR2 is FQNNGV. CDR3 sequence reads: CASSLERGSGNTIYF. The CDR3 DNA is TGTGCCAGCAGCTTAGAGCGGGGCTCTGGAAACACCATATATTTT. The variable domain in full, completed from reference TRBV11-2 and TRBJ1-3, reads EAGVAQSPRYKIIEKRQSVAFWCNPISGHATLYWYQQILGQGPKLLIQFQNNGVVDDSQLPKDRFSAERLKGVDSTLKIQPAKLEDSAVYLCASSLERGSGNTIYFGEGSWLTVV.

V is TRBV5-4 and J is TRBJ1-2; no clear D. The CDR3 runs to 15 residues. Germline CDR1 and CDR2: SGHNT and YYREEE (reference sequence). Trimming took off 1 base at V and 2 bases at J, with 12 bases between the two ends. The CDR3 loop is CASSLPLGRNYGYTF. Written as DNA, the CDR3 is TGTGCCAGCAGCTTGCCCCTGGGCAGAAACTATGGCTACACCTTC.

CDR3 region: CASSLERGVYNEQFF. CDR3 in DNA: TGTGCCAGCAGCTTAGAGCGAGGGGTTTACAATGAGCAGTTCTTC. V is TRBV7-6 and J is TRBJ2-1; D may be TRBD1 or TRBD2 (5 bases each). The CDR3 runs to 15 residues. The germline CDR1 and CDR2 sequences are SGHVS and FNYEAQ. V lost 1 base, J lost 4 bases, and 11 bases lay in between.

The chain is built from TRBV10-3 and TRBJ1-2; TRBD1 matches 7 bases. Trimming removed 2 bases from V and 8 bases from J; junction bases left unmatched: 11. Germline CDR1 and CDR2: ENHRY and SYGVKD. The CDR3 loop spans 15 amino acids. The CDR3 spells CAISEGGDRVGGYTF. DNA of the CDR3: TGTGCCATCAGTGAGGGGGGAGACAGGGTTGGCGGCTACACCTTC.

This clone was observed once. Other DNA sequences within the sample encode an identical CDR3. The DNA for the CDR3 is TGCGCCAGCAGCCAGATGCTAGGGGGAAACAATCAGCCCCAGCATTTT. This translates into CASSQMLGGNNQPQHF. The V gene is TRBV4-3, the J gene TRBJ1-5; D might be TRBD1 (6 bases). V was clipped by 3 bases and J by 3 bases, with 15 bases between them. The CDR3 has 16 residues. Germline loops: CDR1 LGHNA, CDR2 YSLEER.

This clone was recorded once. V is TRBV2 and J is TRBJ1-5; D remains unclear. Germline lookup yields CDR1 SNHLY and CDR2 FYNNEI. V lost 4 bases and J 5 bases, leaving 12 bases between the germline ends. The CDR3 consists of 14 residues. The DNA of the CDR3 is TGTGCCAGCAGTGGGACCCTCCTCTATCAGCCCCAGCATTTT. It is translated as CASSGTLLYQPQHF.

The V call is TRBV5-1, the J call TRBJ1-2, with 10 bases identical to TRBD1. V trimming: 4 bases; J trimming: 7 bases; junction bases outside the gene matches: 7. The CDR3 sequence is 14 residues long. Germline-derived CDR1 and CDR2 are SGHRS and YFSETQ. CDR3 residues: CASSPTGGSGGYTF. The CDR3 bases are TGCGCCAGCAGCCCGACAGGGGGCTCGGGTGGCTACACCTTC.

The chain employs TRBV9 and TRBJ2-3; weak D call: TRBD1 (6 bases). Trimming left V 4 bases short and J 0 bases short, with 15 bases between. The CDR3 length is 16 residues. CDR1 is SGDLS, CDR2 YYNGEE, per germline. Here the CDR3 DNA reads TGTGCCAGCAGCCCCCGTGGGGGCCCCAGCACAGATACGCAGTATTTT. It codes for CASSPRGGPSTDTQYF. Looking up the rest from reference TRBV9 and TRBJ2-3 gives the full variable domain: DSGVTQTPKHLITATGQRVTLRCSPRSGDLSVYWYQQSLDQGLQFLIQYYNGEERAKGNILERFSAQQFPDLHSELNLSSLELGDSALYFCASSPRGGPSTDTQYFGPGTRLTVL.

The CDR3 reads CAISDGVGDTQYF. The DNA of the CDR3 is TGTGCCATCAGTGACGGTGTGGGGGATACGCAGTATTTT. The V and J genes are TRBV10-3 and TRBJ2-3; D gene unclear. Per germline, CDR1 ENHRY and CDR2 SYGVKD. Trimming left V 3 bases short and J 6 bases short, with 10 bases between. This CDR3 is built from 13 residues.